This TCR beta chain was recorded in a study of CD8 T cells in ankylosing spondylitis. Broader study findings: A TCR beta motif of 8 or 9 highly homologous variants appeared characteristic of ankylosing spondylitis blood. Enrichment of disease-linked clones was reportedly significant in matched ankylosing spondylitis synovial fluid. Earlier work had already found some motif variants in reactive arthritis synovial fluid and blood.

Concerning this clonotype: Its cognate antigen is unknown.

TCRdb reprocessed the 5' RACE reads via MiXCR and lists one record per CDR3 protein. The sample includes fewer than 550,000 distinct CDR3 sequences, less than 6% seen only once; the top ten take 3% to 4%. This CDR3 is built from 14 residues. V was cut by 3 bases and J by 1 base, with 6 bases left in between. From germline, CDR1 is KGHSH and CDR2 LQKENI. This receptor was taken from a male donor with ankylosing spondylitis. Sequencing was performed on blood, either unsorted or a sorted T cell fraction (not recorded which). This chain connects TRBV18 to TRBJ1-4, with D maybe TRBD1 (5 bases). The CDR3 loop reads CASSPGGTNEKLFF. DNA for the CDR3: TGTGCCAGCTCACCGGGGGGAACTAATGAAAAACTGTTTTTT.